This T cell receptor (beta chain) was retrieved from a study of CD8 T cells in Susac syndrome. RNA totalling roughly 0.45 to 1 ug underwent reverse transcription with random hexamers. MiXCR, applied by TCRdb to the immunoSEQ multiplex PCR reads, yields one record per CDR3 protein. The data contain about 240,000 distinct CDR3 sequences, around 96% of them singletons. This CDR3 region has 13 residues. The germline V gene has CDR1 MGHRA and CDR2 YSYEKL. V dropped 6 bases and J dropped 2 bases, with 11 bases sitting between them. The sample holds one count of this clonotype. Sequencing was carried out using CD4+ T cells from PBMCs. This clonotype was obtained from a human donor with Susac syndrome. V is TRBV4-1 and J is TRBJ2-7; possibly TRBD2 for D (5 bases). CDR3 residues: CASRVALPYEQYF. The CDR3 nucleotides read TGCGCCAGCAGGGTAGCGCTCCCCTACGAGCAGTACTTC.